Described below is a single T cell receptor (beta chain) sequence and its context. TCRdb reanalysed the 5' RACE reads using MiXCR and keeps one entry per CDR3 protein. The data contain tens of thousands of distinct CDR3 sequences, 4% to 5% of them singletons. CDR1 is SNHLY, CDR2 FYNNEI, per germline. There are 17 residues in the CDR3. V lost 8 bases and J 3 bases, leaving 25 bases between the germline ends. This entry belongs to a study of T cells of healthy individuals. The receptor was derived from a human donor in good health. V gene TRBV2 combines with J gene TRBJ1-1, with a possible D match to TRBD1 (5 bases). The CDR3 is CASHLVGGVRMHTEAFF. The CDR3 coding sequence is TGTGCCAGCCACCTCGTGGGGGGGGTTAGGATGCACACTGAAGCTTTCTTT.